This entry lists 2 T cell receptor beta chains sequenced from one sample in a study of T cell repertoires in cytomegalovirus infection. One entry per CDR3 protein, called by TCRdb with MiXCR from the reads. The sample includes fewer than 350,000 distinct CDR3 sequences, 25% to 35% of them seen just once. The antigens of these receptors remain unknown. The sample here was cultured PBMCs, taken from culture after CMV antigen stimulation. Source of these receptors: a human donor in good health (CMV status not recorded). Some clones in this sample may be carry-over from other donors' samples.

The rearrangement uses TRBV27 and TRBJ2-1, with 11 bases that match TRBD2. The CDR3 totals 15 residues. Germline CDR1 and CDR2: MNHEY and SMNVEV (reference sequence). With 6 bases clipped from V and 8 bases from J, the junction kept 9 bases outside the gene matches. Written as DNA, the CDR3 is TGTGCCAGCAGATTAGCGGGAGGGCCTCGGGATGAGCAGTTCTTC. It encodes CASRLAGGPRDEQFF.

The sample holds a few counts of this clonotype. The chain recombines TRBV5-5 with TRBJ1-4; TRBD1 agrees at 9 bases. Trimming at V came to 4 bases and at J to 6 bases, leaving 7 bases not matched to a gene. The V gene's germline CDR1 is SGHKS and CDR2 YYEKEE (reference sequence). This CDR3 comprises 15 residues. CDR3 region: CASSTTGTGHEKLFF. The CDR3 DNA is TGTGCCAGCAGCACCACCGGGACAGGGCATGAAAAACTGTTTTTT.